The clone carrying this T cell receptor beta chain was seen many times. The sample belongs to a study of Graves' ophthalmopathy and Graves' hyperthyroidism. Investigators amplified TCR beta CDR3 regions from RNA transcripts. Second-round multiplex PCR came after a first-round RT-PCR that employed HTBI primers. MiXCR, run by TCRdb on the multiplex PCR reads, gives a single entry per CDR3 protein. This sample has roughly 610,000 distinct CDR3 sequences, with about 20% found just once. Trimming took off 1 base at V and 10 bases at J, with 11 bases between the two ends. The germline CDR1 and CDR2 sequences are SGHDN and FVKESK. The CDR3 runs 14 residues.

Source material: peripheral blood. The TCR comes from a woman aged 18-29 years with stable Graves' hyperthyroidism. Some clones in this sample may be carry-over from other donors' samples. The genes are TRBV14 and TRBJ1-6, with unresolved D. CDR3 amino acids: CASSQAFGISPLHF. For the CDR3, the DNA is TGTGCCAGCAGCCAAGCATTCGGAATATCACCCCTCCACTTT.